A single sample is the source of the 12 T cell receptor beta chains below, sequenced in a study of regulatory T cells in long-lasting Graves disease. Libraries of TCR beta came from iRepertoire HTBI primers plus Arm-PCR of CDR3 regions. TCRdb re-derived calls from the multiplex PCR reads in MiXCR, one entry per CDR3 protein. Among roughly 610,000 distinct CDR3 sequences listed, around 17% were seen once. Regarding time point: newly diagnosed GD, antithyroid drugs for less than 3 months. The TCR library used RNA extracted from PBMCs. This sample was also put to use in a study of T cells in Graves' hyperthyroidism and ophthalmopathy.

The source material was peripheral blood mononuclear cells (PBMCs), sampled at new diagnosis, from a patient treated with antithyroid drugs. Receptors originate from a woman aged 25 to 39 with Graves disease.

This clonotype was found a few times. The CDR3 bases are TGTGCCAGCAGTGGACAGGGTAACACAGATACGCAGTATTTT. It codes for CASSGQGNTDTQYF. The V and J genes are TRBV12-3 or TRBV12-4 and TRBJ2-3; 8 bases fit TRBD1. V gave up 5 bases and J gave up 2 bases; unmatched junction bases: 3. This CDR3 is 14 amino acids long.

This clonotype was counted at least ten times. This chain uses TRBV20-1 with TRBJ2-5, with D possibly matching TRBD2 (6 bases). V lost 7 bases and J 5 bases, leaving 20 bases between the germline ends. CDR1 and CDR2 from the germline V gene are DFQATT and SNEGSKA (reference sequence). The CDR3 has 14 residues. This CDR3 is CSGSTISGRETQYF. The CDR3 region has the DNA TGCAGTGGCTCGACAATCAGCGGGCGTGAGACCCAGTACTTC.

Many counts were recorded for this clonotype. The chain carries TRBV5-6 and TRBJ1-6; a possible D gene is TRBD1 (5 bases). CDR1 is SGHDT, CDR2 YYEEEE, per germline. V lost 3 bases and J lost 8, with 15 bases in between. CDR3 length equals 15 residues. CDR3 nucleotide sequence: TGTGCCAGCAGCTCGTCAGGGAGGGTTGATTCACCCCTCCACTTT. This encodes CASSSSGRVDSPLHF.

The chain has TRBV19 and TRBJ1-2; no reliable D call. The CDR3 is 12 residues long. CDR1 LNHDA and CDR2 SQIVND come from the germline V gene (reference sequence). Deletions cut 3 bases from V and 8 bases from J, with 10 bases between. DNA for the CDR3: TGTGCCAGTAGTATGACGTCCGGGGGCTACACCTTC. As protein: CASSMTSGGYTF.

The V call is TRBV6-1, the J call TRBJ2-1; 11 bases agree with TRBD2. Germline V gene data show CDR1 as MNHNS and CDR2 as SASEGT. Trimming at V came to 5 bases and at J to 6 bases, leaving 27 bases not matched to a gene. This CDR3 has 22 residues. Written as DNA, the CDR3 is TGTGCCAGCAGTCAAATACCACTAGCGGGAGTTTTGGGGGGATTACGGACCAATGAGCAGTTCTTC. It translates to CASSQIPLAGVLGGLRTNEQFF.

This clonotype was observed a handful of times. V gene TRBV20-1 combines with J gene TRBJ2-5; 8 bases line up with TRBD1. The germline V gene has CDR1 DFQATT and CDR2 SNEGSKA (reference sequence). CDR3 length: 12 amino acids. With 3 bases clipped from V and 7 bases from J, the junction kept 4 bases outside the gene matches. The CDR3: CSARGQDPTQYF. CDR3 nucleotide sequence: TGCAGTGCTAGGGGACAGGACCCGACCCAGTACTTC.

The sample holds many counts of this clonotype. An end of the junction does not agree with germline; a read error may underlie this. The CDR3 DNA is TGTGCCACCGGTGAGCAAGAGACCCAGTACTTC. This encodes CATGEQETQYF. The chain recombines TRBV24-1 with TRBJ2-5; D is unclear. Looked up from germline, CDR1 is KGHDR and CDR2 is SFDVKD. The CDR3 has 11 amino acids.

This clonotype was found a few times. CDR3 bases: TGTGCCAGCAAAGGCGGGAGTAGGCATGAGCAGTTCTTC. This translates into CASKGGSRHEQFF. The genes are TRBV28 and TRBJ2-1, with 7 positions matching TRBD2. Germline V CDR1 and CDR2: MDHEN, SYDVKM. CDR3 length: 13 amino acids. V dropped 7 bases and J dropped 8; count of bases not matched to a gene: 8. The full variable domain, rest sourced from reference TRBV28 and TRBJ2-1, is DVKVTQSSRYLVKRTGEKVFLECVQDMDHENMFWYRQDPGLGLRLIYFSYDVKMKEKGDIPEGYSVSREKKERFSLILESASTNQTSMYLCASKGGSRHEQFFGPGTRLTVL.

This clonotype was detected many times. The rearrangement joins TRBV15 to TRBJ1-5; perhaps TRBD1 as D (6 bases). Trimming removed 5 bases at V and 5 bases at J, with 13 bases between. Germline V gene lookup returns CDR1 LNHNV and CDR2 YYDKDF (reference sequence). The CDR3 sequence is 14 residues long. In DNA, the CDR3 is TGTGCCACCAGCTCCCTAGGGGGTGATCAGCCCCAGCATTTT. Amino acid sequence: CATSSLGGDQPQHF.

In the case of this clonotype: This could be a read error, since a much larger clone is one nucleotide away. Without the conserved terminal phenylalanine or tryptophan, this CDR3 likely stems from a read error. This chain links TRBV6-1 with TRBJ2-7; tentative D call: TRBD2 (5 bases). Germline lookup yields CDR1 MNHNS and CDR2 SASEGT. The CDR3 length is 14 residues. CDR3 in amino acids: CASSEGSSTNEQYL. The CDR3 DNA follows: TGTGCCAGCAGCGAAGGGAGTAGTACTAACGAGCAGTACCTC.

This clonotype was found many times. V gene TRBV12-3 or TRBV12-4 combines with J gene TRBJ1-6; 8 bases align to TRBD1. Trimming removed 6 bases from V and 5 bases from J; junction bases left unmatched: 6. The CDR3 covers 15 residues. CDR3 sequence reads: CASRAGTGDNSPLHF. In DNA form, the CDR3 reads TGTGCCAGCAGAGCCGGGACAGGCGATAATTCACCCCTCCACTTT.

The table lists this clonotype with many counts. The CDR3 sequence is CASSATTAFSSGANVLTF. The CDR3 DNA follows: TGTGCCAGCAGCGCGACGACAGCCTTCAGCTCTGGGGCCAACGTCCTGACTTTC. The chain joins TRBV9 to TRBJ2-6; D perhaps matches TRBD1 (5 bases). V dropped 3 bases and J dropped 0 bases, with 16 bases sitting between them. Germline V gene lookup returns CDR1 SGDLS and CDR2 YYNGEE. The CDR3 is 18 residues long. The variable domain in full, completed from reference TRBV9 and TRBJ2-6, reads DSGVTQTPKHLITATGQRVTLRCSPRSGDLSVYWYQQSLDQGLQFLIQYYNGEERAKGNILERFSAQQFPDLHSELNLSSLELGDSALYFCASSATTAFSSGANVLTFGAGSRLTVL.